The 27 T cell receptor beta chains given below trace back to one sample, sequenced in a study of human T cells and chemical hapten exposure. One entry per CDR3 protein results from TCRdb running MiXCR on the RACE reads. The sample yields about 120,000 distinct CDR3 sequences, about 11% seen once. The time point was: patch test 3, about 24 weeks after DPC sensitization. The treatment: therapeutic diphenylcyclopropenone sensitization with weekly scalp DPC. Sample: whole blood, taken in connection with sensitization to the hapten diphenylcyclopropenone (DPC). These receptors all stem from a woman aged 45-60 years with alopecia areata. Some clones in this sample may be carry-over from other donors' samples.

The CDR3 sequence is CASGLQGEAFF. The CDR3 nucleotides read TGTGCTAGTGGTTTGCAGGGTGAAGCTTTCTTT. J is TRBJ1-1 and V is TRBV12-5; D is possibly TRBD1 (5 bases). Germline V CDR1 and CDR2: LGHNT, FRNRAP. The CDR3 is 11 amino acids. Trimming took off 2 bases at V and 7 bases at J, with 5 bases between the two ends.

This clonotype has a handful of counts. The CDR3 coding sequence is TGCGCCAGCAGCTTGGAGGGGGGCCAGGGTGAAAAACTGTTTTTT. Translation: CASSLEGGQGEKLFF. This chain connects TRBV5-1 to TRBJ1-4, with D maybe TRBD1 (6 bases). Germline loops: CDR1 SGHRS, CDR2 YFSETQ. The CDR3 runs to 15 residues. The V end lost 0 bases, the J end lost 7 bases, and 13 bases lay between the germline ends.

This clonotype turned up a few times. The chain combines TRBV30 with TRBJ1-1, with D unclear. The V gene lost 0 bases and the J gene lost 3 bases, with 8 bases spanning the gap. The CDR3 contains 13 residues. Germline lookup yields CDR1 GTSNPN and CDR2 SVGIG (reference sequence). The CDR3 loop reads CAWSVIYDTEAFF. CDR3 DNA sequence: TGTGCCTGGAGTGTAATTTATGACACTGAAGCTTTCTTT.

This clonotype was seen a handful of times. The J gene is TRBJ2-7, the V gene TRBV7-2; possibly TRBD1 for D (5 bases). Trimming removed 7 bases from V and 0 bases from J, with 16 bases in between. The length of the CDR3 is 15 residues. Per germline, CDR1 SGHTA and CDR2 FQGNSA. The CDR3 spells CASTPSDISSYEQYF. In DNA, the CDR3 is TGTGCCAGCACCCCATCGGACATAAGCTCCTACGAGCAGTACTTC.

The chain recombines TRBV5-1 with TRBJ2-3; 7 positions agree with TRBD2. CDR1 is SGHRS and CDR2 is YFSETQ in the germline V gene. The CDR3 consists of 16 residues. After removal of 0 bases from V and 2 bases from J, the junction contained 6 bases not matched to a gene. The CDR3 loop is CASSLVGGTITDTQYF. The CDR3 region has the DNA TGCGCCAGCAGCTTGGTAGGCGGGACTATCACAGATACGCAGTATTTT. Supplemented by reference TRBV5-1 and TRBJ2-3, the full variable domain reads KAGVTQTPRYLIKTRGQQVTLSCSPISGHRSVSWYQQTPGQGLQFLFEYFSETQRNKGNFPGRFSGRQFSNSRSEMNVSTLELGDSALYLCASSLVGGTITDTQYFGPGTRLTVL.

Worth noting for this clonotype: Sequence at one end of the junction differs from germline and may be a read error. The genes are TRBV7-3 and TRBJ1-6; 8 bases map to TRBD1. The CDR3 sequence is 13 residues long. The germline CDR1 and CDR2 sequences are SGHTA and FQGTGA. The CDR3 coding sequence is TGTGCCAGCAGCCGGGACAGGAATTCCCCCCTCCACTTT. It specifies CASSRDRNSPLHF.

This clonotype was observed a few times. V is TRBV18 and J is TRBJ1-1, with D possibly being TRBD1 (5 bases). CDR1 and CDR2 from the germline V gene are KGHSH and LQKENI. The CDR3 extends over 14 amino acids. Trimming took off 4 bases at V and 1 base at J, with 10 bases between the two ends. The CDR3 is CASSRGGENTEAFF. DNA of the CDR3: TGTGCCAGCTCACGCGGGGGGGAGAACACTGAAGCTTTCTTT.

This chain connects TRBV3-1 to TRBJ2-7, with TRBD1 matching 9 bases. The V segment lost 1 base and the J segment 7 bases; nucleotides outside the gene matches: 8. Germline V gene sequence: CDR1 LGHDT, CDR2 YNNKEL (reference sequence). The CDR3 has 15 amino acids. DNA of the CDR3: TGTGCCAGCAGCCAAGTCGGGACAGGGCTGGGGGAGCAGTACTTC. This codes for CASSQVGTGLGEQYF.

The rearrangement joins TRBV7-8 to TRBJ2-5; a weak D match, TRBD1 (6 bases). CDR3 length: 13 amino acids. V lost 4 bases to trimming and J lost 4 bases, with 10 bases between them. CDR1 is SGHVS and CDR2 is FQNEAQ in the germline V gene. Written as DNA, the CDR3 is TGTGCCAGCAGCTCGGCAGGGGTAGAGACCCAGTACTTC. Amino acids: CASSSAGVETQYF.

The chain is built from TRBV5-1 and TRBJ1-1; D perhaps matches TRBD1 (6 bases). Trimming cost V 1 base and J 3 bases, with 10 bases left between them. This CDR3 has 14 residues. Germline V gene data show CDR1 as SGHRS and CDR2 as YFSETQ. The CDR3 spells CASSLPAGDTEAFF. CDR3 coding DNA: TGCGCCAGCAGCTTGCCCGCAGGGGACACTGAAGCTTTCTTT.

This clonotype has a handful of counts. This sequence joins TRBV7-9 and TRBJ1-4, with 8 bases lining up with TRBD1. The CDR3 spans 14 residues. V lost 4 bases and J lost 8; bases outside the gene matches: 6. Germline loops: CDR1 SEHNR, CDR2 FQNEAQ (reference sequence). The DNA for the CDR3 is TGTGCCAGCAGCTGGACTCAGGGGGCAGAAAAACTGTTTTTT. Protein: CASSWTQGAEKLFF. The whole variable domain, filled in from reference TRBV7-9 and TRBJ1-4, reads DTGVSQNPRHKITKRGQNVTFRCDPISEHNRLYWYRQTLGQGPEFLTYFQNEAQLEKSRLLSDRFSAERPKGSFSTLEIQRTEQGDSAMYLCASSWTQGAEKLFFGSGTQLSVL.

The chain employs TRBV18 and TRBJ2-7, with D uncertain. From germline, CDR1 is KGHSH and CDR2 LQKENI. Trimming cost V 3 bases and J 1 base, with 7 bases left between them. There are 13 residues in the CDR3. The CDR3 region is CASSPDGSYEQYF. The CDR3 coding sequence is TGTGCCAGCTCACCCGACGGTTCCTACGAGCAGTACTTC. Variable domain in full (rest from reference TRBV18 and TRBJ2-7): NAGVMQNPRHLVRRRGQEARLRCSPMKGHSHVYWYRQLPEEGLKFMVYLQKENIIDESGMPKERFSAEFPKEGPSILRIQQVVRGDSAAYFCASSPDGSYEQYFGPGTRLTVT.

The chain combines TRBV6-5 with TRBJ2-5; 7 nucleotides align to TRBD1. Germline trimming cut 2 bases from V and 1 base from J; bases unmatched to any gene: 1. Germline values: CDR1 MNHEY, CDR2 SVGAGI. This CDR3 comprises 14 residues. CDR3 DNA: TGTGCCAGCAGTTACCGGGACAGCCAAGAGACCCAGTACTTC. Translating it yields CASSYRDSQETQYF.

This chain joins TRBV19 and TRBJ2-7; 8 nucleotides align to TRBD2. Germline assignment: CDR1 LNHDA and CDR2 SQIVND (reference sequence). This CDR3 is built from 15 residues. The junction had 7 bases not matched to a gene; V was cut back by 3 bases and J by 3 bases. The chain's CDR3 is CASSMGSGGYYEQYF. The CDR3 nucleotides are TGTGCCAGTAGTATGGGGAGCGGGGGTTACTACGAGCAGTACTTC.

Comments on this clonotype: This may arise from a read error, as a much more abundant clone is one base away. V usage is TRBV12-3 or TRBV12-4 and J usage is TRBJ2-7, with unresolved D. The CDR3 runs to 12 residues. The CDR3 region has the DNA TGTGCCAGCAGCGTAAGCTCCGACGAGCAGTACTTC. Its protein is CASSVSSDEQYF.

This clonotype was detected a few times. CDR3 loop: CASSPGQGSNQPQHF. DNA of the CDR3: TGTGCCAGCAGCCCCGGACAGGGAAGCAATCAGCCCCAGCATTTT. The rearrangement joins TRBV12-3 or TRBV12-4 to TRBJ1-5, with 8 bases lining up with TRBD1. This CDR3 comprises 15 residues. V was pared by 6 bases and J by 1 base, with 5 bases of the junction left unmatched.

The genes are TRBV20-1 and TRBJ2-7; D might be TRBD2 (6 bases). The germline CDR1 and CDR2 sequences are DFQATT and SNEGSKA (reference sequence). The CDR3 contains 11 residues. V lost 3 bases, J lost 4 bases, and 7 bases lay in between. The CDR3 DNA reads TGCAGTGCTAGCGGGAGTTACGAGCAGTACTTC. Protein product: CSASGSYEQYF.

This clonotype was recorded a few times. This rearrangement joins TRBV10-3 to TRBJ2-5; no firm D call. Germline values: CDR1 ENHRY, CDR2 SYGVKD. The CDR3 consists of 14 residues. Trimming stripped 2 bases from V and 1 base from J, with 8 bases between. CDR3 nucleotide sequence: TGTGCCATCAGTGAGGAAAACCGCCAAGAGACCCAGTACTTC. It codes for CAISEENRQETQYF.

This chain joins TRBV10-3 and TRBJ2-1; 9 bases fit TRBD1. There are 12 residues in the CDR3. The V segment lost 7 bases and the J segment 7 bases; nucleotides outside the gene matches: 2. Germline CDR1 reads ENHRY; CDR2 reads SYGVKD. CDR3 nucleotide sequence: TGTGCCATCAAGACAGGGGGGAATGAGCAGTTCTTC. It encodes CAIKTGGNEQFF.

The CDR3 region has the DNA TGTGCCAGCAGCTTGTGGGACAATCAGCCCCAGCATTTT. It is translated as CASSLWDNQPQHF. The genes are TRBV5-5 and TRBJ1-5; D unresolved. V dropped 1 base and J dropped 3 bases, with 5 bases sitting between them. The CDR3 has 13 amino acids. CDR1 SGHKS and CDR2 YYEKEE come from the germline V gene (reference sequence).

The V and J genes are TRBV7-2 and TRBJ1-1; possible D gene TRBD1, 5 bases. This CDR3 comprises 16 residues. The germline gives CDR1 SGHTA, CDR2 FQGNSA. Trimming removed 5 bases from V and 5 bases from J, with 21 bases in between. The CDR3 region is CASSPGGPGRGTEAFF. The CDR3 DNA is TGTGCCAGCAGCCCCGGTGGGCCGGGACGGGGAACTGAAGCTTTCTTT.

The chain links TRBV7-9 to TRBJ2-3, with D perhaps matching TRBD1 (6 bases). CDR3 length equals 14 residues. V lost 5 bases, J lost 5 bases, and 14 bases lay in between. Germline loops: CDR1 SEHNR, CDR2 FQNEAQ (reference sequence). The CDR3 protein is CASSPRQVQDTQYF. In DNA, the CDR3 is TGTGCCAGCAGCCCCCGACAGGTTCAAGATACGCAGTATTTT. Combining the CDR3 with reference TRBV7-9 and TRBJ2-3 gives the whole variable domain DTGVSQNPRHKITKRGQNVTFRCDPISEHNRLYWYRQTLGQGPEFLTYFQNEAQLEKSRLLSDRFSAERPKGSFSTLEIQRTEQGDSAMYLCASSPRQVQDTQYFGPGTRLTVL.

This clonotype appeared a few times. J is TRBJ2-7 and V is TRBV7-9, with 9 bases that match TRBD1. V trimming: 7 bases; J trimming: 4 bases; junction bases outside the gene matches: 8. This CDR3 is built from 14 residues. Germline loops: CDR1 SEHNR, CDR2 FQNEAQ (reference sequence). The CDR3 spells CASTSPGQGYEQYF. In DNA form, the CDR3 reads TGTGCCAGCACCTCTCCGGGACAGGGATACGAGCAGTACTTC.

This clonotype was recorded at least ten times. The chain couples TRBV18 to TRBJ1-2, with D unclear. Trimming removed 4 bases at V and 0 bases at J, with 9 bases between. Germline-derived CDR1 and CDR2 are KGHSH and LQKENI. The CDR3 has 14 amino acids. Here the CDR3 reads CASSRTGTNYGYTF. CDR3 coding DNA: TGTGCCAGCTCACGGACGGGCACTAACTATGGCTACACCTTC.

This clonotype appeared a few times. The chain links TRBV3-1 to TRBJ2-7; maybe TRBD2 (5 bases). The CDR3 loop spans 11 amino acids. CDR1 is LGHDT and CDR2 is YNNKEL in the germline V gene (reference sequence). Trimming took off 5 bases at V and 4 bases at J, with 6 bases between the two ends. CDR3 in amino acids: CASSGRYEQYF. The CDR3 DNA sequence: TGTGCCAGCAGCGGGAGATACGAGCAGTACTTC.

This clonotype showed up many times. The chain couples TRBV28 to TRBJ1-5, with a weak D call TRBD1 (5 bases). V was trimmed by 4 bases and J by 4 bases, leaving 14 bases between them. The CDR3 totals 15 residues. Looked up from germline, CDR1 is MDHEN and CDR2 is SYDVKM. The CDR3: CASSSEGVPNQPQHF. The CDR3 DNA sequence: TGTGCCAGCAGTTCAGAAGGGGTCCCGAATCAGCCCCAGCATTTT.

The sample holds many counts of this clonotype. The V and J genes are TRBV20-1 and TRBJ2-3; D is possibly TRBD1 (6 bases). Looked up from germline, CDR1 is DFQATT and CDR2 is SNEGSKA (reference sequence). The CDR3 is made up of 15 amino acids. Trimming shortened V by 7 bases and J by 0 bases, and 17 bases separated the two germline ends. The CDR3 spells CSVSLLGASTDTQYF. Here the CDR3 DNA reads TGCAGTGTTTCGCTGCTGGGGGCAAGCACAGATACGCAGTATTTT.